The clone carrying this TCR beta chain turned up a few times. Germline trimming cut 2 bases from V and 0 bases from J; bases unmatched to any gene: 0. The CDR3 extends over 14 amino acids. The germline V gene encodes CDR1 SNHLY and CDR2 FYNNEI. These data originate in a study of T cell changes during pregnancy in multiple sclerosis. Sequencing was performed with immunoSEQ multiplex PCR; in TCRdb, only in-frame clones are kept and a portion is missing. Among about 94,000 clones listed, about 93% were seen once. The sample in question was peripheral blood, obtained after pregnancy. The V gene is TRBV2, the J gene TRBJ1-1; TRBD1 matches at 7 bases. The origin of this receptor is a female donor with multiple sclerosis, enrolled in a pregnancy study. In nucleotides, the CDR3 is TGTGCCAGCAGTGAACAGGGGGTGAACACTGAAGCTTTCTTT. Translating it yields CASSEQGVNTEAFF.